These 11 T cell receptor beta chains were sequenced from one sample in a study of vaccination and CD4 T cells after COVID-19. Indicated treatment: 10-day PBMC culture with coronavirus spike peptide pools or control peptides (ViraFEST assay). An unexposed donor provided the CD4+ T cells, which were collected before the COVID-19 pandemic (2011-2018). No antigen is known for these receptors. The Oncomine TCR Beta short-read assay generated sequence data from the DNA of cultured CD4+ T cells. The genomic DNA was obtained from cultured CD4+ T cells by extraction with the QIAamp micro DNA kit. TCRdb ran MiXCR on the PCR reads and lists one entry per CDR3 protein. The sample carries around 8,000 distinct CDR3 sequences, around 32% recorded once. The sample comprised CD4+ T cells from blood, cultured in vitro. These receptors came from a human donor in good health.

J is TRBJ2-1 and V is TRBV27; the D gene could be TRBD1 or TRBD2 (6 bases each). Trimming stripped 5 bases from V and 15 bases from J, with 20 bases between. The CDR3 contains 13 residues. Germline V gene sequence: CDR1 MNHEY, CDR2 SMNVEV (reference sequence). The CDR3 sequence is CASSPTLQGRGFF. CDR3 sequence (DNA): TGTGCCAGCAGTCCAACCCTCCAGGGGCGGGGGTTCTTC.

The chain combines TRBV6-5 with TRBJ2-7; TRBD1 aligns across 8 bases. The CDR3 is made up of 17 amino acids. With V trimmed by 4 bases and J by 1 base, 12 bases remained unmatched. Germline V gene data show CDR1 as MNHEY and CDR2 as SVGAGI. CDR3 DNA sequence: TGTGCCAGCAGTTCGAATATTATCGGGGACAGGTCCTACGAGCAGTACTTC. Its protein product is CASSSNIIGDRSYEQYF.

This clonotype was counted between two and nine times. This chain joins TRBV6-1 and TRBJ2-7, with D possibly TRBD2 on 5 matching bases. The CDR3 has 12 residues. Germline CDR1 is MNHNS and CDR2 is SASEGT. V was pared by 7 bases and J by 6 bases, with 13 bases between. CDR3 sequence reads: CASKGYAGEQYF. The CDR3 DNA reads TGTGCCAGCAAAGGGTATGCGGGCGAGCAGTACTTC.

This clonotype was observed a few times. This chain connects TRBV20-1 to TRBJ2-6; D possibly corresponds to TRBD1 (5 bases). V gave up 6 bases and J gave up 0 bases, with 9 bases separating them. The CDR3 totals 14 residues. CDR1 and CDR2 from the germline V gene are DFQATT and SNEGSKA (reference sequence). CDR3 DNA sequence: TGCAGTGCCAACAGGTTCTCTGGGGCCAACGTCCTGACTTTC. This gives the protein CSANRFSGANVLTF.

The chain is built from TRBV6-2 or TRBV6-3 and TRBJ2-7; D not resolved. Trimming shortened V by 1 base and J by 6 bases, and 16 bases separated the two germline ends. CDR1 is MNHEY, CDR2 SVGEGT, per germline. The CDR3 is 15 residues long. The CDR3 is CASSYFDAFGPEQYF. The CDR3, as DNA: TGTGCCAGCAGTTACTTCGACGCATTTGGCCCCGAGCAGTACTTC.

The chain uses TRBV19 and TRBJ1-5; 7 nucleotides line up with TRBD1. The CDR3 is made up of 16 amino acids. V dropped 6 bases and J dropped 0; count of bases not matched to a gene: 8. CDR1 LNHDA and CDR2 SQIVND come from the germline V gene (reference sequence). CDR3 residues: CASSLGTVNSNQPQHF. Written as DNA, the CDR3 is TGTGCCAGTAGCCTTGGGACAGTCAATAGCAATCAGCCCCAGCATTTT.

This rearrangement joins TRBV29-1 to TRBJ2-7, with 9 bases matching TRBD1. Germline V CDR1 and CDR2: SQVTM, ANQGSEA. V lost 7 bases to trimming and J lost 2 bases; unmatched junction nucleotides: 3. The CDR3 runs to 12 residues. CDR3 amino acids: CSAGTGTYEQYF. DNA for the CDR3: TGCAGCGCCGGGACAGGGACCTACGAGCAGTACTTC.

The chain recombines TRBV7-2 with TRBJ2-7; 11 nucleotides align to TRBD2. With V trimmed by 5 bases and J by 5 bases, 5 bases remained unmatched. The CDR3 contains 14 residues. Germline values: CDR1 SGHTA, CDR2 FQGNSA. The CDR3 loop reads CASSTSGSSHEQYF. In DNA form, the CDR3 reads TGTGCCAGCAGCACTAGCGGGAGTTCCCACGAGCAGTACTTC. The variable domain in full, with the rest retrieved from reference TRBV7-2 and TRBJ2-7, is GAGVSQSPSNKVTEKGKDVELRCDPISGHTALYWYRQSLGQGLEFLIYFQGNSAPDKSGLPSDRFSAERTGGSVSTLTIQRTQQEDSAVYLCASSTSGSSHEQYFGPGTRLTVT.

The rearrangement links TRBV7-2 to TRBJ1-6, with 7 positions matching TRBD1. Trimming took 4 bases from V and 7 from J; bases not matched to a gene: 7. CDR1 is SGHTA, CDR2 FQGNSA, per germline. This CDR3 has 15 amino acids. The CDR3 reads CASSSNRGQNSPLHF. CDR3 DNA: TGTGCCAGCAGCTCCAACAGGGGCCAGAATTCACCCCTCCACTTT.

The chain carries TRBV27 and TRBJ2-7, with TRBD2 identical over 9 bases. Losses at the gene ends were 3 bases for V and 4 bases for J; bases not matched to a gene: 1. Germline V gene sequence: CDR1 MNHEY, CDR2 SMNVEV (reference sequence). The length of the CDR3 is 13 residues. The DNA of the CDR3 is TGTGCCAGCAGTTTGCGGGAGGGGTACGAGCAGTACTTC. Encoded protein: CASSLREGYEQYF.

The rearrangement uses TRBV10-2 and TRBJ2-7, with D perhaps TRBD1 or TRBD2 (6 bases each). Germline values: CDR1 WSHSY, CDR2 SAAADI. The CDR3 is 12 residues long. Deletions cut 9 bases from V and 3 bases from J, with 12 bases between. The CDR3: CASGGLNYEQYF. CDR3 DNA sequence: TGCGCCAGTGGGGGGCTAAACTACGAGCAGTACTTC.